The 24 T cell receptor beta chains given below trace back to one sample, sequenced in a study of sequential checkpoint blockade in melanoma. Measured with immunoSEQ multiplex PCR; TCRdb has only the in-frame clones, and not every one. Among a few thousand clones listed, about three quarters were seen once. Indicated treatment: randomized to nivolumab then ipilimumab (arm A) or the reverse (arm B). The sample in question was CD8+ T cells sorted from blood (inferred from file names), obtained from a patient given nivolumab and ipilimumab in sequence. Receptors were obtained from a human donor with melanoma.

The V gene is TRBV10-2, the J gene TRBJ1-1; 7 bases fit TRBD1. J was trimmed by 0 bases and V by 2 bases; bases with no gene match: 6. CDR1 and CDR2 from the germline V gene are WSHSY and SAAADI. CDR3 size: 16 residues. In nucleotides, the CDR3 is TGCGCCAGCAGTGAGGCTCCGGGACAGATGAACACTGAAGCTTTCTTT. It is translated as CASSEAPGQMNTEAFF.

The rearrangement links TRBV13 to TRBJ2-7; D might be TRBD1 (6 bases). The CDR3 spans 14 residues. CDR1 and CDR2 from the germline V gene are PRHDT and FYEKMQ (reference sequence). The V end was cut by 5 bases, the J end by 3 bases, with 14 bases between. This CDR3 is CASSPGDNVYEQYF. As DNA, the CDR3 is TGTGCCAGCAGCCCCGGGGACAATGTCTACGAGCAGTACTTC.

Here the CDR3 DNA reads TGTGCCAGCAGTGAGGGACAGGGAGGACCCACAGATACGCAGTATTTT. The encoded protein is CASSEGQGGPTDTQYF. The genes are TRBV6-4 and TRBJ2-3; TRBD1 agrees at 9 bases. Germline V gene sequence: CDR1 MRHNA, CDR2 SNTAGT. CDR3 length equals 16 residues. The V segment lost 3 bases and the J segment 2 bases; nucleotides outside the gene matches: 6.

DNA of the CDR3: TGCGCCAGCAGCCAAGACCAGGGTGCCAGCTCCTACGAGCAGTACTTC. The encoded protein is CASSQDQGASSYEQYF. This chain uses TRBV4-3 with TRBJ2-7, with a tentative D call TRBD1 (5 bases). The V and J ends lost 0 bases and 0 bases respectively, with 12 bases between them. CDR1 LGHNA and CDR2 YSLEER come from the germline V gene. The CDR3 is 16 residues long.

J is TRBJ2-7 and V is TRBV9, with a tentative D call TRBD2 (6 bases). The length of the CDR3 is 15 residues. V was cut by 3 bases and J by 5 bases, with 18 bases left in between. Per the germline V gene, CDR1 is SGDLS and CDR2 is YYNGEE. In nucleotides, the CDR3 is TGTGCCAGCAGCGCCGGGACTGGTGGGGCTCACGAGCAGTACTTC. Amino acid sequence: CASSAGTGGAHEQYF. The entire variable domain, with the rest obtained from reference TRBV9 and TRBJ2-7, is as follows: DSGVTQTPKHLITATGQRVTLRCSPRSGDLSVYWYQQSLDQGLQFLIQYYNGEERAKGNILERFSAQQFPDLHSELNLSSLELGDSALYFCASSAGTGGAHEQYFGPGTRLTVT.

V and J are TRBV5-4 and TRBJ2-7, with 7 positions matching TRBD1. The CDR3 is made up of 13 amino acids. The junction had 2 bases not matched to a gene; V was cut back by 5 bases and J by 0 bases. Germline CDR1 reads SGHNT; CDR2 reads YYREEE (reference sequence). This CDR3 is CASRQGISYEQYF. Written as DNA, the CDR3 is TGTGCCAGCAGACAGGGGATCTCCTACGAGCAGTACTTC. Based on the CDR3 plus reference TRBV5-4 and TRBJ2-7, the full variable domain is ETGVTQSPTHLIKTRGQQVTLRCSSQSGHNTVSWYQQALGQGPQFIFQYYREEENGRGNFPPRFSGLQFPNYSSELNVNALELDDSALYLCASRQGISYEQYFGPGTRLTVT.

This chain uses TRBV28 with TRBJ2-5; 7 bases agree with TRBD1. Germline V gene data show CDR1 as MDHEN and CDR2 as SYDVKM. CDR3 size: 13 residues. The V gene end was trimmed by 5 bases and the J gene end by 2 bases; junction bases not matched to a gene: 2. The CDR3 nucleotides are TGTGCCAGCAGTCCACAGGGGCAAGAGACCCAGTACTTC. It yields the protein CASSPQGQETQYF.

This clone was counted once. CDR3 protein: CASSENPGGTDTQYF. In nucleotides, the CDR3 is TGTGCCAGCAGTGAAAATCCGGGAGGCACAGATACGCAGTATTTT. The chain uses TRBV2 and TRBJ2-3, with D possibly TRBD2 on 6 matching bases. Trimming removed 2 bases at V and 1 base at J, with 10 bases between. Germline V gene lookup returns CDR1 SNHLY and CDR2 FYNNEI. CDR3 size: 15 residues.

The rearrangement links TRBV4-1 to TRBJ2-2; 7 bases match TRBD2. The CDR3 extends over 16 amino acids. CDR1 and CDR2 (germline): MGHRA, YSYEKL. The V segment lost 4 bases and the J segment 0 bases; nucleotides outside the gene matches: 5. CDR3 in amino acids: CASSPRLAANTGELFF. For the CDR3, the DNA is TGCGCCAGCAGCCCTCGACTAGCAGCGAACACCGGGGAGCTGTTTTTT.

The rearrangement uses TRBV13 and TRBJ2-2, with a weak D call TRBD1 (6 bases). V was trimmed by 6 bases and J by 6 bases, leaving 14 bases between them. The CDR3 totals 14 residues. Germline CDR1 reads PRHDT; CDR2 reads FYEKMQ (reference sequence). Here the CDR3 DNA reads TGTGCCAGCAGTCTTCGAGGGGGTCCCGGGGAGCTGTTTTTT. It translates to CASSLRGGPGELFF.

This chain links TRBV6-5 with TRBJ1-4; D is unresolved. Germline CDR1 is MNHEY and CDR2 is SVGAGI. V shed 5 bases and J shed 0 bases, with 7 bases lying between them. CDR3 size: 14 residues. CDR3 protein: CASSGSATNEKLFF. In nucleotides, the CDR3 is TGTGCCAGCAGTGGCTCAGCAACTAATGAAAAACTGTTTTTT.

The CDR3 coding sequence is TGTGCCAGCAGTTTATCCCTCACACCCTCCTACAATGAGCAGTTCTTC. Protein: CASSLSLTPSYNEQFF. The gene calls are TRBV28 and TRBJ2-1; D gene uncertain. Germline-derived CDR1 and CDR2 are MDHEN and SYDVKM. There are 16 residues in the CDR3. V gave up 1 base and J gave up 0 bases, with 10 bases separating them. Full variable domain (missing parts from reference TRBV28 and TRBJ2-1): DVKVTQSSRYLVKRTGEKVFLECVQDMDHENMFWYRQDPGLGLRLIYFSYDVKMKEKGDIPEGYSVSREKKERFSLILESASTNQTSMYLCASSLSLTPSYNEQFFGPGTRLTVL.

J is TRBJ2-7 and V is TRBV7-8, with 7 nucleotides matching TRBD1. The CDR3 has 15 amino acids. V dropped 3 bases and J dropped 3; count of bases not matched to a gene: 8. Per the germline V gene, CDR1 is SGHVS and CDR2 is FQNEAQ. CDR3 sequence reads: CASSLYGQENYEQYF. DNA of the CDR3: TGTGCCAGCAGCTTGTACGGACAGGAGAACTACGAGCAGTACTTC.

The CDR3 sequence: CASSIQTGPTEAFF. The CDR3 nucleotides read TGTGCCAGTAGCATCCAGACAGGGCCCACTGAAGCTTTCTTT. V is TRBV19 and J is TRBJ1-1, with 7 positions matching TRBD1. From germline, CDR1 is LNHDA and CDR2 SQIVND (reference sequence). The CDR3 sequence is 14 residues long. With V trimmed by 6 bases and J by 4 bases, 8 bases remained unmatched.

V and J are TRBV25-1 and TRBJ1-5; D unresolved. The CDR3 runs 13 residues. Trimming left V 1 base short and J 6 bases short, with 7 bases between. Germline V CDR1 and CDR2: MGHDK, SYGVNS. The CDR3, as DNA: TGTGCCAGCAGTGAATCGGTGAGTCAGCCCCAGCATTTT. Translating it yields CASSESVSQPQHF.

The chain combines TRBV28 with TRBJ2-7; tentative D call: TRBD2 (5 bases). From germline, CDR1 is MDHEN and CDR2 SYDVKM. CDR3 size: 15 residues. V was clipped by 7 bases and J by 3 bases, with 19 bases between them. CDR3 sequence: CASTIARGLIYEQYF. The CDR3 region has the DNA TGTGCCAGCACCATAGCGCGAGGGCTGATCTACGAGCAGTACTTC.

V usage is TRBV7-6 and J usage is TRBJ2-7, with a possible D match to TRBD1 (5 bases). This CDR3 has 14 amino acids. Germline V gives CDR1 SGHVS, CDR2 FNYEAQ. V lost 2 bases and J 3 bases, leaving 11 bases between the germline ends. CDR3 nucleotide sequence: TGTGCCAGCAGCTTACAAGGACAAGACTACGAGCAGTACTTC. Its protein product is CASSLQGQDYEQYF. Full variable domain (missing parts from reference TRBV7-6 and TRBJ2-7): GAGVSQSPRYKVTKRGQDVALRCDPISGHVSLYWYRQALGQGPEFLTYFNYEAQQDKSGLPNDRFSAERPEGSISTLTIQRTEQRDSAMYRCASSLQGQDYEQYFGPGTRLTVT.

V and J are TRBV4-2 and TRBJ2-3; TRBD2 agrees at 11 bases. The CDR3 is 17 residues long. The V gene end was trimmed by 0 bases and the J gene end by 3 bases; junction bases not matched to a gene: 5. Germline assignment: CDR1 LGHNA and CDR2 YNFKEQ. CDR3 amino acids: CASSQELAGGGTDTQYF. The CDR3 coding sequence is TGTGCCAGCAGCCAAGAGCTAGCGGGAGGCGGAACAGATACGCAGTATTTT.

V and J are TRBV28 and TRBJ1-6, with 7 bases matching TRBD1. V trimming: 3 bases; J trimming: 12 bases; junction bases outside the gene matches: 5. The CDR3 consists of 13 residues. CDR1 and CDR2 from the germline V gene are MDHEN and SYDVKM. CDR3 sequence (DNA): TGTGCCAGCAGTTTGAGGGGGCTCCGACCCCTCCACTTT. This codes for CASSLRGLRPLHF.

The rearrangement links TRBV27 to TRBJ2-1; 9 bases match TRBD1. V was clipped by 7 bases and J by 6 bases; unmatched bases: 7. Germline CDR1 is MNHEY and CDR2 is SMNVEV (reference sequence). The CDR3 runs 14 residues. Written as DNA, the CDR3 is TGTGCCAGCACCCTAGGGGGACAGGGCAATGAGCAGTTCTTC. Its translation: CASTLGGQGNEQFF.

This chain uses TRBV19 with TRBJ2-5; D remains unclear. The better agreement between TRBJ2-7 and the DNA end casts doubt on the J call. The V gene's germline CDR1 is LNHDA and CDR2 SQIVND (reference sequence). The CDR3 sequence is 14 residues long. The chain's CDR3 is CASSTRSSSYEQYF. The CDR3 DNA reads TGTGCCAGTAGTACCCGTTCAAGCTCCTACGAGCAGTACTTC.

This clone was recorded only once. In nucleotides, the CDR3 is TGTGCCAACAGTCAGGGGGCGGGAACAGATACGCAGTATTTT. Amino acids: CANSQGAGTDTQYF. This sequence joins TRBV7-2 and TRBJ2-3; TRBD1 agrees at 8 bases. J gave up 3 bases and V 10 bases, and 9 bases lay outside the gene matches. The CDR3 runs 14 residues. Germline V gene sequence: CDR1 SGHTA, CDR2 FQGNSA.

The chain employs TRBV5-1 and TRBJ2-7; tentatively, D is TRBD2 (6 bases). Germline values: CDR1 SGHRS, CDR2 YFSETQ. The V gene lost 3 bases and the J gene lost 3 bases, with 16 bases spanning the gap. CDR3 size: 15 residues. For the CDR3, the DNA is TGCGCCAGCAGCTACGGTTCCGGGAGTGGCTACGAGCAGTACTTC. Translated: CASSYGSGSGYEQYF.

The rearrangement links TRBV2 to TRBJ2-5, with D perhaps matching TRBD2 (7 bases). The V gene lost 8 bases and the J gene lost 2 bases, with 15 bases spanning the gap. The CDR3 consists of 14 residues. Germline-derived CDR1 and CDR2 are SNHLY and FYNNEI. DNA for the CDR3: TGTGCCAGCCGGAAAGGGGGGGGGCAAGAGACCCAGTACTTC. Amino acids: CASRKGGGQETQYF.